A selection of T cell receptor beta chains follows, all from one sample in a study of blood T cell repertoires in COVID-19. Sequenced by immunoSEQ multiplex PCR; TCRdb stores in-frame clones only, minus some. The sample shows around 200,000 clones, around four fifths of them seen only once. Sequenced: peripheral blood. These receptors all come from a woman between 45 and 60 years old with acute or convalescent COVID-19. CDR3s include the opening cysteine and the closing phenylalanine or tryptophan. D genes are given only for firm matches. Clone size appears in some rows only: once, few, many, or a class for an expanded clone.

d_gene	v_gene	j_gene	abundance	CDR3aa	CDR3nt
-	TRBV3-1/TRBV3-2	TRBJ2-3	-	CASSQDGYPGTQYF	TGTGCCAGCAGCCAAGATGGTTATCCAGGTACGCAGTATTTT
TRBD2	TRBV18	TRBJ2-5	few	CASSPPGTSDQETQYF	TGTGCCAGCTCACCACCCGGGACTAGCGATCAAGAGACCCAGTACTTC
-	TRBV30	TRBJ1-6	-	CASEGYNSPLHF	TGTGCCTCAGAGGGCTATAATTCACCCCTCCACTTT
TRBD2	TRBV19	TRBJ2-3	-	CASSPSGRGDTQYF	TGTGCCAGTAGTCCTAGCGGGAGGGGCGATACGCAGTATTTT
-	TRBV2	TRBJ2-5	-	CASSESSSRYQETQYF	TGTGCCAGCAGTGAATCTTCAAGCCGGTACCAAGAGACCCAGTACTTC
-	TRBV6-6	TRBJ1-1	-	CASSRRGWRGKNTEAFF	TGTGCCAGCAGCCGAAGAGGGTGGCGGGGTAAGAACACTGAAGCTTTCTTT
TRBD2	TRBV19	TRBJ2-7	-	CASSQLAGVVYEQYF	TGTGCCAGTAGTCAACTAGCGGGAGTGGTGTACGAGCAGTACTTC
-	TRBV19	TRBJ1-2	-	CASSIAGDHYGYTF	TGTGCCAGTAGTATTGCAGGGGATCACTATGGCTACACCTTC
-	TRBV5-1	TRBJ2-7	-	CASSFDQGGEQYF	TGCGCCAGCAGCTTCGATCAGGGCGGTGAGCAGTACTTC
-	TRBV3-1/TRBV3-2	TRBJ2-1	few	CASSQPGLNNEQFF	TGTGCCAGCAGCCAACCCGGACTGAACAATGAGCAGTTCTTC
-	TRBV20-1	TRBJ2-7	few	CSAASREQYF	TGCAGTGCCGCCTCTCGGGAGCAGTACTTC
-	TRBV5-1	TRBJ2-7	-	CASSLGDKNEQYF	TGCGCCAGCAGCTTGGGGGACAAAAACGAGCAGTACTTC
TRBD1	TRBV11-2	TRBJ1-1	-	CASSSLIRTGNTEAFF	TGTGCCAGCAGCTCCTTGATTCGGACAGGGAACACTGAAGCTTTCTTT
-	TRBV5-1	TRBJ2-1	-	CASSCGNSSYNEQFF	TGCGCCAGCAGCTGCGGGAATAGCTCCTACAATGAGCAGTTCTTC
TRBD1	TRBV27	TRBJ2-3	-	CASSLKGQNTHTQYF	TGTGCCAGCAGTTTAAAGGGACAGAACACACATACGCAGTATTTT
-	TRBV25-1	TRBJ2-5	-	CASSPPRRQETQYF	TGTGCCAGCAGCCCTCCAAGGCGGCAAGAGACCCAGTACTTC
-	TRBV7-8	TRBJ2-7	-	CASSLGLPFGQGTTYEQYF	TGTGCCAGCAGCCTGGGCCTACCCTTCGGCCAGGGGACTACCTACGAGCAGTACTTC
TRBD1	TRBV7-3	TRBJ1-1	-	CASSFRGLDTEAFF	TGTGCCAGCAGCTTCAGGGGGCTTGACACTGAAGCTTTCTTT
TRBD1	TRBV11-2	TRBJ2-5	-	CASKITGGETQYF	TGTGCCAGCAAAATTACAGGGGGGGAGACCCAGTACTTC
-	TRBV19	TRBJ1-5	-	CASSPDRNQPQHF	TGTGCCAGTAGTCCTGACAGAAATCAGCCCCAGCATTTT
TRBD1	TRBV7-2	TRBJ2-1	-	CASSLGQGGPYNEQFF	TGTGCCAGCAGCTTAGGCCAAGGGGGCCCCTACAATGAGCAGTTCTTC
-	TRBV18	TRBJ2-1	-	CASSPDLNEQFF	TGTGCCAGCTCACCGGACTTAAATGAGCAGTTCTTC
TRBD2	TRBV3-1/TRBV3-2	TRBJ2-5	-	CASSQDPPRTSGAETQYF	TGTGCCAGCAGCCAAGATCCCCCCCGCACTAGCGGGGCAGAGACCCAGTACTTC
TRBD1	TRBV10-3	TRBJ2-6	-	CAVSPNRDRGSGANVLTF	TGTGCCGTTTCACCCAATCGGGACAGGGGCTCTGGGGCCAACGTCCTGACTTTC
TRBD1	TRBV13	TRBJ1-2	few	CASSLEVMGAGGGYTF	TGTGCCAGCAGCTTAGAAGTTATGGGCGCAGGGGGTGGCTACACCTTC
-	TRBV12-3/TRBV12-4	TRBJ2-7	-	CASSSSSYEQYF	TGTGCCAGCAGTTCTAGCTCCTACGAGCAGTACTTC
-	TRBV29-1	TRBJ2-3	-	CSVEAPRGTDTQYF	TGCAGCGTTGAGGCGCCGAGGGGCACAGATACGCAGTATTTT
TRBD2	TRBV13	TRBJ2-3	-	CASSFSGRRATDTQYF	TGTGCCAGCAGCTTTAGCGGGAGGCGGGCTACAGATACGCAGTATTTT
-	TRBV28	TRBJ1-2	-	CASSRGAYGYTF	TGTGCCAGCAGCCGTGGGGCTTATGGCTACACCTTC
-	TRBV3-1/TRBV3-2	TRBJ1-2	-	CASSPTSGTHGYTF	TGTGCCAGCAGCCCCACGTCGGGGACACATGGCTACACCTTC
-	TRBV10-3	TRBJ2-3	-	CAISEGLTLDTQYF	TGTGCCATCAGTGAGGGACTAACGCTGGATACGCAGTATTTT
TRBD1	TRBV5-1	TRBJ2-1	once	CASSLEQTGNNEQFF	TGCGCCAGCAGCTTAGAACAGACAGGGAACAATGAGCAGTTCTTC
-	TRBV7-2	TRBJ2-7	-	CASSLEAAHYEQYF	TGTGCCAGCAGCTTAGAGGCGGCTCATTACGAGCAGTACTTC
TRBD1	TRBV19	TRBJ1-1	-	CASDGTGTGGTEAFF	TGTGCCAGCGATGGGACCGGGACAGGGGGAACTGAAGCTTTCTTT
TRBD1	TRBV12-5	TRBJ1-2	-	CASGDSGQGYYGYTF	TGTGCTAGTGGAGACTCGGGACAGGGCTACTATGGCTACACCTTC
TRBD1	TRBV10-3	TRBJ1-1	once	CAISESTGGTEAFF	TGTGCCATCAGTGAGTCGACAGGGGGAACTGAAGCTTTCTTT
TRBD1	TRBV7-9	TRBJ1-5	-	CASSLTGVSNQPQHF	TGTGCCAGCAGCTTAACAGGGGTTAGCAATCAGCCCCAGCATTTT
-	TRBV5-1	TRBJ2-1	-	CASSRQVPNEQFF	TGCGCCAGCAGCCGACAGGTCCCTAATGAGCAGTTCTTC
TRBD2	TRBV5-1	TRBJ2-1	-	CASSTLAGGPYNEQFF	TGCGCCAGCAGCACCTTAGCGGGAGGGCCTTACAATGAGCAGTTCTTC
TRBD2	TRBV5-8	TRBJ2-5	-	CASSLVVAGGPGETQYF	TGTGCCAGCAGCTTGGTAGTAGCGGGAGGGCCGGGAGAGACCCAGTACTTC
-	TRBV6-4	TRBJ1-2	-	CASRGPSSDSPNYGYTF	TGTGCCAGCAGGGGCCCGTCCTCGGACAGCCCTAACTATGGCTACACCTTC
TRBD1	TRBV15	TRBJ1-2	-	CATSPDRGYGYTF	TGTGCCACCAGCCCCGACAGGGGGTATGGCTACACCTTC
-	TRBV9	TRBJ2-5	-	CASSADRWETQYF	TGTGCCAGCAGCGCCGACAGGTGGGAGACCCAGTACTTC
TRBD1	TRBV6-5	TRBJ2-7	-	CASSNTPQGYEQYF	TGTGCCAGCAGTAACACCCCACAGGGGTACGAGCAGTACTTC
-	TRBV6-5	TRBJ1-1	few	CASRGTDANTEAFF	TGTGCCAGCAGAGGTACAGACGCGAACACTGAAGCTTTCTTT
TRBD2	TRBV9	TRBJ2-2	-	CASSSREGLGAGELFF	TGTGCCAGCAGCTCGAGGGAGGGCCTTGGGGCCGGGGAGCTGTTTTTT
TRBD1	TRBV27	TRBJ2-7	-	CASSKGQDPYEQYF	TGTGCCAGCAGTAAAGGACAGGACCCCTACGAGCAGTACTTC
TRBD1	TRBV19	TRBJ2-1	once	CASSILRGQGLLNNEQFF	TGTGCCAGTAGTATTCTCCGGGGACAGGGACTCCTAAACAATGAGCAGTTCTTC
-	TRBV28	TRBJ2-1	-	CASSRDGGQFF	TGTGCCAGCAGTCGCGACGGGGGACAGTTCTTC
TRBD2	TRBV9	TRBJ2-1	once	CASSPKVAGSNEQFF	TGTGCCAGCAGCCCAAAGGTAGCGGGCTCCAATGAGCAGTTCTTC
-	TRBV5-6	TRBJ2-7	-	CASSRTVSYEQYF	TGTGCCAGCAGCCGGACTGTCTCCTACGAGCAGTACTTC
-	TRBV7-8	TRBJ2-7	-	CASSLPPLVYSSYEQYF	TGTGCCAGCAGCTTACCCCCACTAGTTTACAGTTCCTACGAGCAGTACTTC
-	TRBV24-1	TRBJ2-3	-	CATSEPGASEYTDTQYF	TGTGCCACCAGTGAGCCTGGGGCTAGCGAATACACAGATACGCAGTATTTT